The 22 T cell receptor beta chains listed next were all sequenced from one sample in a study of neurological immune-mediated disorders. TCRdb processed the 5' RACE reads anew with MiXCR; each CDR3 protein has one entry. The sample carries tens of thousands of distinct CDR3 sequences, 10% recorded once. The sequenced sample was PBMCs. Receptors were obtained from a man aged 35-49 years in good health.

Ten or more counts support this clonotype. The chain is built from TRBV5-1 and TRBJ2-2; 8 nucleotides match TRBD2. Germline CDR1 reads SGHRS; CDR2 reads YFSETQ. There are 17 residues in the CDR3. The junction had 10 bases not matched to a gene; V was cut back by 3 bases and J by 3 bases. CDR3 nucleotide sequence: TGCGCCAGCAGCTCTCTAGAGCGGGAGAGTTACACCGGGGAGCTGTTTTTT. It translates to CASSSLERESYTGELFF.

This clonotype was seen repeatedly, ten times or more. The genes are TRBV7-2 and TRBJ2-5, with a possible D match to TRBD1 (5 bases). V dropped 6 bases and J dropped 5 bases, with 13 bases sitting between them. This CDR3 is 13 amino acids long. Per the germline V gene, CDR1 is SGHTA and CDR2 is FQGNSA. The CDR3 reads CASSKGVRETQYF. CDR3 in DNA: TGTGCCAGCAGTAAAGGGGTACGGGAGACCCAGTACTTC. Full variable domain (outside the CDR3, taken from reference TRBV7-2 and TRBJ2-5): GAGVSQSPSNKVTEKGKDVELRCDPISGHTALYWYRQSLGQGLEFLIYFQGNSAPDKSGLPSDRFSAERTGGSVSTLTIQRTQQEDSAVYLCASSKGVRETQYFGPGTRLLVL.

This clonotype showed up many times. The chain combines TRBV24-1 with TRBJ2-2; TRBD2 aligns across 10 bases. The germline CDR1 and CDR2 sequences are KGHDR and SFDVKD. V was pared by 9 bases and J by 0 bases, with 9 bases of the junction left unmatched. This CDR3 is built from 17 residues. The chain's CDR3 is CATSATSGAPNTGELFF. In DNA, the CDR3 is TGTGCCACCTCTGCCACTAGCGGGGCTCCGAACACCGGGGAGCTGTTTTTT.

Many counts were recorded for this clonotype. The CDR3 protein is CASSLEQGRAEAFF. The CDR3 DNA is TGTGCCAGCAGCTTAGAGCAGGGGAGGGCTGAAGCTTTCTTT. The chain joins TRBV11-2 to TRBJ1-1; D is possibly TRBD1 (6 bases). The CDR3 length is 14 residues. Trimming left V 0 bases short and J 6 bases short, with 11 bases between. Germline CDR1 reads SGHAT; CDR2 reads FQNNGV.

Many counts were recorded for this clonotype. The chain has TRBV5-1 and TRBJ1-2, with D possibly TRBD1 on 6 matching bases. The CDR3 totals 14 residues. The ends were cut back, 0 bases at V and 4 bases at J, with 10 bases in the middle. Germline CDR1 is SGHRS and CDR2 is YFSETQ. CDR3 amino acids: CASSLGRGTYGYTF. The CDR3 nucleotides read TGCGCCAGCAGCTTGGGCAGGGGCACCTATGGCTACACCTTC.

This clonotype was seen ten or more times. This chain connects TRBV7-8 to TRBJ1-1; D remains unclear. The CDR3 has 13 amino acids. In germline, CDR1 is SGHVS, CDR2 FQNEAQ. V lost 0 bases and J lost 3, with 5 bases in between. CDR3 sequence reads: CASSLAKDTEAFF. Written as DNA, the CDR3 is TGTGCCAGCAGCTTAGCTAAGGACACTGAAGCTTTCTTT.

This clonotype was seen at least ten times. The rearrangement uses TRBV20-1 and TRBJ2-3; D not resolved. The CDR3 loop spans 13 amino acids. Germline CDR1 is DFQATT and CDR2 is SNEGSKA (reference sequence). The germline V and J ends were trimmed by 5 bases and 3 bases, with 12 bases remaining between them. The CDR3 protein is CSAGNVGTDTQYF. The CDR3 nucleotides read TGCAGTGCTGGTAACGTAGGGACAGATACGCAGTATTTT.

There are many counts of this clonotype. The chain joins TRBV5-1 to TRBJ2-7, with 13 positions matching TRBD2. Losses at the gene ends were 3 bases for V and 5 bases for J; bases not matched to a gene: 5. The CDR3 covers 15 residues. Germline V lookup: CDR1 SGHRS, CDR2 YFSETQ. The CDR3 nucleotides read TGCGCCAGCAGCTGGGGACTAGCGGGGAACGACGAGCAGTACTTC. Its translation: CASSWGLAGNDEQYF.

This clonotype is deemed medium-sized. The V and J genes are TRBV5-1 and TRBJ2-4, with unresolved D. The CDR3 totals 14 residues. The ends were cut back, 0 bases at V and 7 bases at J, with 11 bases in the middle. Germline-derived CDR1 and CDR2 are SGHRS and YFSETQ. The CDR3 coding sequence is TGCGCCAGCAGCTTGGGTACTGACCCGAACATTCAGTACTTC. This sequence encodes CASSLGTDPNIQYF.

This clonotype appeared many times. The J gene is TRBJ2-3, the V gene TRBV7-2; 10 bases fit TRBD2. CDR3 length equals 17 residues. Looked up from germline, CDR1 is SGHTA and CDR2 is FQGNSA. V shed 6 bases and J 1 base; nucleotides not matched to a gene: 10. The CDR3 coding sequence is TGTGCCAGCAGTCATCAACTAGCGGGGAAAGGCACAGATACGCAGTATTTT. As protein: CASSHQLAGKGTDTQYF.

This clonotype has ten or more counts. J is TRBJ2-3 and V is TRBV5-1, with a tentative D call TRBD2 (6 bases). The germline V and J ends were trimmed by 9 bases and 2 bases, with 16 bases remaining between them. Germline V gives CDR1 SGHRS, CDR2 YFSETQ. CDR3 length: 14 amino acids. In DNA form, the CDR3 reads TGCGCCACCTCCCGGGGGACGAACACAGATACGCAGTATTTT. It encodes CATSRGTNTDTQYF.

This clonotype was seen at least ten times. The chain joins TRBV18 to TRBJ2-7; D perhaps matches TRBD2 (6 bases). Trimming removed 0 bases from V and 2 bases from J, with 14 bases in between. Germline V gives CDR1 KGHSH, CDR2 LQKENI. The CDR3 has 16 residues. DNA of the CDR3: TGTGCCAGCTCACCACCGTCTTTGGGGGGAACCTACGAGCAGTACTTC. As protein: CASSPPSLGGTYEQYF.

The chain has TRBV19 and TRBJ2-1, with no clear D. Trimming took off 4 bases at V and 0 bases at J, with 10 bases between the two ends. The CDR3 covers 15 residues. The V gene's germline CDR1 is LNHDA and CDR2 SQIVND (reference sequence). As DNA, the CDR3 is TGTGCCAGTAGTAAAGAGTCAATCTCCTACAATGAGCAGTTCTTC. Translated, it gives CASSKESISYNEQFF.

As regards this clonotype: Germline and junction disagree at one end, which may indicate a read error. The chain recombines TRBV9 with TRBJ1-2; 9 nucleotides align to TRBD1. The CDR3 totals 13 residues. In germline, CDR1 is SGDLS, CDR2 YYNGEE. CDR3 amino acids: CVSNVGQGNGYTF. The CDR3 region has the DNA TGTGTCAGCAACGTAGGACAGGGGAATGGCTACACCTTC.

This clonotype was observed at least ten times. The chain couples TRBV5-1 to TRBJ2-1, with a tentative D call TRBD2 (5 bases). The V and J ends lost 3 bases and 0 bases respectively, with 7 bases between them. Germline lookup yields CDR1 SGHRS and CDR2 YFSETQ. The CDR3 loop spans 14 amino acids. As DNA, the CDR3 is TGCGCCAGCAGCTCAGGAGGCTCCTACAATGAGCAGTTCTTC. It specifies CASSSGGSYNEQFF.

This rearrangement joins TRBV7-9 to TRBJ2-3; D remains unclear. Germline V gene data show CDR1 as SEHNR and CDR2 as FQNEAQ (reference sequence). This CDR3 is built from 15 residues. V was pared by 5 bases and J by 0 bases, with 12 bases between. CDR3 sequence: CASSEKLSSTDTQYF. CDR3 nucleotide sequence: TGTGCCAGCAGCGAAAAGCTTTCTAGCACAGATACGCAGTATTTT.

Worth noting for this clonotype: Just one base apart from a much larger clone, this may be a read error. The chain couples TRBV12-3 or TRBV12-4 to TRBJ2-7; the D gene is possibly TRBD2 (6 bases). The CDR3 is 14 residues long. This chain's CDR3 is CTSSHRSHGGEQYF. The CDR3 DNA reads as TGTACCAGCAGCCACCGGTCCCACGGGGGCGAGCAGTACTTC.

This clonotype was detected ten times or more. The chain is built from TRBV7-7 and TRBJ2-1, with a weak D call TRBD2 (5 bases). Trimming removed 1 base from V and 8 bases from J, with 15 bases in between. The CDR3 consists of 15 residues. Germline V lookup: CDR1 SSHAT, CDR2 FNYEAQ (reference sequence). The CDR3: CASSLGTGTDDEQFF. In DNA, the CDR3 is TGTGCCAGCAGCTTAGGGACTGGAACAGACGATGAGCAGTTCTTC.

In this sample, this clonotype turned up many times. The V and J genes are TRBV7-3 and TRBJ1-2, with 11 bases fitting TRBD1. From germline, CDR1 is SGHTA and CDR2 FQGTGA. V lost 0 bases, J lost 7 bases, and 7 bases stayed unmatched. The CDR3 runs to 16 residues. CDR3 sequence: CASSLTGLGTGGGYTF. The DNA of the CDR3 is TGTGCCAGCAGCTTAACTGGTCTCGGGACAGGGGGTGGCTACACCTTC.

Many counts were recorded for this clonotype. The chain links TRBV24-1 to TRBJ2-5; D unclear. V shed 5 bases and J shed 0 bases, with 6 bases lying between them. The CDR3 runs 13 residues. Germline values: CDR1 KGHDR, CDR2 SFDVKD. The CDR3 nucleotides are TGTGCCACCAGTGGGAGCCACCAAGAGACCCAGTACTTC. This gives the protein CATSGSHQETQYF.

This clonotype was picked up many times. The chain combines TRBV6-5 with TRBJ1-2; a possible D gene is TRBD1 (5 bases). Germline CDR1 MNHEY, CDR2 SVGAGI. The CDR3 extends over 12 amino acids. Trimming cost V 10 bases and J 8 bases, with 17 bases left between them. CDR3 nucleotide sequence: TGTGCCACTCAAAGGGCAGGGTACGGCTACACCTTC. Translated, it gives CATQRAGYGYTF.

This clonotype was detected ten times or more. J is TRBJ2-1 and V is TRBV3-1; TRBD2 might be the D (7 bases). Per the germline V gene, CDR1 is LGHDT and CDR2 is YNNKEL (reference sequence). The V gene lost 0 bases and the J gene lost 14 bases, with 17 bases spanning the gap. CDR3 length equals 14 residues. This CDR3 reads CASSQDLGGGRKFF. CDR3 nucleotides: TGTGCCAGCAGCCAAGATTTGGGAGGGGGTAGGAAGTTCTTC.